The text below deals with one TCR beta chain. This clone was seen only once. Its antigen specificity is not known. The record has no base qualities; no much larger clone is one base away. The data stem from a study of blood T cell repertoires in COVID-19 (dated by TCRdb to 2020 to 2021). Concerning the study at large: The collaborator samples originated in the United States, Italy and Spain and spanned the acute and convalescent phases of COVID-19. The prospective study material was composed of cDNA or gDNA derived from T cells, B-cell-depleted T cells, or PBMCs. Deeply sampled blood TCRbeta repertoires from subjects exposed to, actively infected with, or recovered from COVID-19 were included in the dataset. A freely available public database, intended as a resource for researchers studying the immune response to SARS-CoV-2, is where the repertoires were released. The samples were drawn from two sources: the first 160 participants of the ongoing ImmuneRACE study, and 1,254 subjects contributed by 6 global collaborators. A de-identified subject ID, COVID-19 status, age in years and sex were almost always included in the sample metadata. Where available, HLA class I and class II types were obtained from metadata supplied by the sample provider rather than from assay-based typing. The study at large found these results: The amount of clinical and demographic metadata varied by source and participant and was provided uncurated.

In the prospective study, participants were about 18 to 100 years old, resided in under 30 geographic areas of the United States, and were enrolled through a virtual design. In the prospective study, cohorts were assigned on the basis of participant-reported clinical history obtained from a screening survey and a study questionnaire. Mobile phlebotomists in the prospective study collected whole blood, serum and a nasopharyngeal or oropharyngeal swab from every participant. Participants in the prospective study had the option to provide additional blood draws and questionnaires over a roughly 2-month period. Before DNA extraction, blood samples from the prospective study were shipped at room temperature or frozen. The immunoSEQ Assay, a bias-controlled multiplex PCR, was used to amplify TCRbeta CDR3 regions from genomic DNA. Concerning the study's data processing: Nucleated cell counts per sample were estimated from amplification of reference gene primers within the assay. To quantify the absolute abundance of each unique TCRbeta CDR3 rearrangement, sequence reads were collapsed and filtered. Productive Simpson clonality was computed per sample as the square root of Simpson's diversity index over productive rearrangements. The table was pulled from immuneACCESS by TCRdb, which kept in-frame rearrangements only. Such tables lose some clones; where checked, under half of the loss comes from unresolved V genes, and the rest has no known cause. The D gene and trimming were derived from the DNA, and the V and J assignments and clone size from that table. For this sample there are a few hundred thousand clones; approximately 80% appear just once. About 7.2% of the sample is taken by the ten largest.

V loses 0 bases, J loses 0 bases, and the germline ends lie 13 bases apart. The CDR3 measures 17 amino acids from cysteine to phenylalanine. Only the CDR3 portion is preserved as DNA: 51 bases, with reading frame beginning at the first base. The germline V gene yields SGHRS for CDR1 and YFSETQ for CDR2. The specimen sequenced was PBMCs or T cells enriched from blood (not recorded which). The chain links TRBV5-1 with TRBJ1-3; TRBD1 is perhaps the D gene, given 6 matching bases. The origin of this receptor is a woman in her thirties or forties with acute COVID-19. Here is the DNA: TGCGCCAGCAGCTTGGAATCAGGGGCGGCCTCTGGAAACACCATATATTTT. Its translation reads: CASSLESGAASGNTIYF.